This T cell receptor (beta chain) was documented in a study of T cells after yellow fever vaccination. 5'RACE template switching added a universal primer site and UMIs to TCR cDNA. TCRdb re-derived calls from the 5' RACE reads in MiXCR, one entry per CDR3 protein. The data show approximately 260,000 distinct CDR3 sequences, about an eighth seen once. This CDR3 spans 15 amino acids. V lost 1 base to trimming and J lost 0 bases, with 9 bases between them. Germline V gives CDR1 SGHAT, CDR2 FQNNGV. The sequence was collected from a man aged 25 to 40 who received the YFV17D yellow fever vaccine. The rearrangement uses TRBV11-2 and TRBJ1-1; D unresolved. The sequenced sample was CD4+ T cells sorted from PBMCs, obtained 45 days after the yellow fever booster vaccination. The CDR3 loop is CASSLARNMNTEAFF. CDR3 in DNA: TGTGCCAGCAGCTTAGCGAGGAATATGAACACTGAAGCTTTCTTT.